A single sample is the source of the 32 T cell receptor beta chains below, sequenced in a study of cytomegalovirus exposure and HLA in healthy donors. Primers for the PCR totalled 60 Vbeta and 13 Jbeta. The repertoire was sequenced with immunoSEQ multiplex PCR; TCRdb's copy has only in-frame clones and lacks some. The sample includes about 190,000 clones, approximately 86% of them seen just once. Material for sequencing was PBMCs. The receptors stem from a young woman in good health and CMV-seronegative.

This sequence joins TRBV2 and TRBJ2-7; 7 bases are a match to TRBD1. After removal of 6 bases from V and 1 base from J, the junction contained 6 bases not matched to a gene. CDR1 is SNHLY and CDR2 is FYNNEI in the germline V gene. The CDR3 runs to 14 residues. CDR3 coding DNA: TGTGCCAGCAGCCTCGAGGGGGCGTCCTACGAGCAGTACTTC. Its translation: CASSLEGASYEQYF.

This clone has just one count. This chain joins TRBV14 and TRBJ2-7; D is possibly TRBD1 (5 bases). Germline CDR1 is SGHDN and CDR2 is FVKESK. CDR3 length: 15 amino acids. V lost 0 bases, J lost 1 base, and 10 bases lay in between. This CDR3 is CASSQDVDTSYEQYF. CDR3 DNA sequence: TGTGCCAGCAGCCAAGATGTGGACACTTCCTACGAGCAGTACTTC. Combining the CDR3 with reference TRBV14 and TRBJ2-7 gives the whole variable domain EAGVTQFPSHSVIEKGQTVTLRCDPISGHDNLYWYRRVMGKEIKFLLHFVKESKQDESGMPNNRFLAERTGGTYSTLKVQPAELEDSGVYFCASSQDVDTSYEQYFGPGTRLTVT.

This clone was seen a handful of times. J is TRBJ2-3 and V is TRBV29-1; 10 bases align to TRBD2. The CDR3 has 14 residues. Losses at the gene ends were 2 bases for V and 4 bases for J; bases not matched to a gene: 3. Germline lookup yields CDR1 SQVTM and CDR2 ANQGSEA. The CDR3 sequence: CSVEIAGGPDTQYF. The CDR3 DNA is TGCAGCGTTGAAATAGCGGGGGGCCCAGATACGCAGTATTTT.

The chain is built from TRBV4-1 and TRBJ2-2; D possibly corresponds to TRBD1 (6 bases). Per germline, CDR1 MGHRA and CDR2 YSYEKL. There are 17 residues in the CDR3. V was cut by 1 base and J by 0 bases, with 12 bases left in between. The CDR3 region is CASSQAPQGSNTGELFF. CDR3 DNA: TGCGCCAGCAGCCAAGCCCCACAGGGTTCGAACACCGGGGAGCTGTTTTTT.

CDR3 in DNA: TGTGCCAGCAGCTTAAAAGGGGCCCATGGAAACACCATATATTTT. This sequence encodes CASSLKGAHGNTIYF. The chain has TRBV11-2 and TRBJ1-3; D may be TRBD1 (5 bases). The germline CDR1 and CDR2 sequences are SGHAT and FQNNGV. V was trimmed by 2 bases and J by 3 bases, leaving 11 bases between them. The CDR3 length is 15 residues.

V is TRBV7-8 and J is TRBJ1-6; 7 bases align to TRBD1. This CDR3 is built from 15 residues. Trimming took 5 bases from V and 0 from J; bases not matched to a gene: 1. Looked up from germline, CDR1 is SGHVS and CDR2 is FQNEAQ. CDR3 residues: CASSGQVSYNSPLHF. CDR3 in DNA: TGTGCCAGCAGCGGACAGGTCTCCTATAATTCACCCCTCCACTTT.

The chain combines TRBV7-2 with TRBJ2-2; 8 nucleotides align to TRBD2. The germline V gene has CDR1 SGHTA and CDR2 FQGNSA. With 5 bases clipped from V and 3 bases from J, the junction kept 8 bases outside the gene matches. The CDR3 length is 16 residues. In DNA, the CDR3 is TGTGCCAGCAGCCCGGGAGGGCCTAGCCACACCGGGGAGCTGTTTTTT. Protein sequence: CASSPGGPSHTGELFF. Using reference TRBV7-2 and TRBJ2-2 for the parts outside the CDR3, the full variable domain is GAGVSQSPSNKVTEKGKDVELRCDPISGHTALYWYRQSLGQGLEFLIYFQGNSAPDKSGLPSDRFSAERTGGSVSTLTIQRTQQEDSAVYLCASSPGGPSHTGELFFGEGSRLTVL.

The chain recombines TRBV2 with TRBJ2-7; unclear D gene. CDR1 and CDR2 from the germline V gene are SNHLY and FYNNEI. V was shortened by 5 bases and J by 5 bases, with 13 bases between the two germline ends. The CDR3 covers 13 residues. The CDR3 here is CASSSCRVHEQYF. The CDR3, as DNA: TGTGCCAGCAGTTCCTGCCGGGTCCACGAGCAGTACTTC.

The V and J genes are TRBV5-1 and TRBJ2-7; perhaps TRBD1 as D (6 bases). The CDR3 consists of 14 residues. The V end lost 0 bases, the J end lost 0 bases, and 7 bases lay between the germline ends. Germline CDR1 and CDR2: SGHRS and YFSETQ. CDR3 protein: CASSLGGLSYEQYF. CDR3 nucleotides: TGCGCCAGCAGCTTGGGGGGGCTCTCCTACGAGCAGTACTTC.

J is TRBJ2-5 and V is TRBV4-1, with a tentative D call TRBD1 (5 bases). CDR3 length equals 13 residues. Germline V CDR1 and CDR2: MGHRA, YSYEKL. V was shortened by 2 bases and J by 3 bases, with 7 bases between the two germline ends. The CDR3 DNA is TGCGCCAGCAGCCAAATGACAGAAGAGACCCAGTACTTC. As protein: CASSQMTEETQYF.

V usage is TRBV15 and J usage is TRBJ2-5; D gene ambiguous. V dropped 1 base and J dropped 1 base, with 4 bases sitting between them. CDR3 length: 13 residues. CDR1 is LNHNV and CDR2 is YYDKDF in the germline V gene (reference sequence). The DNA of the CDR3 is TGTGCCACCAGCAGAGGTCTCCAAGAGACCCAGTACTTC. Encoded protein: CATSRGLQETQYF.

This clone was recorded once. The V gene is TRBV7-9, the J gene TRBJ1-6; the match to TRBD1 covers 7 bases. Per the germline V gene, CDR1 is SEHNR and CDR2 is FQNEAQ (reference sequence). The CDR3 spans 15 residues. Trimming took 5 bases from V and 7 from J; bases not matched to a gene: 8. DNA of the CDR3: TGTGCCAGCAGCCCGGGGGACAGAGGGAATTCACCCCTCCACTTT. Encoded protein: CASSPGDRGNSPLHF. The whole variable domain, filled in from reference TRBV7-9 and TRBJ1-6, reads DTGVSQNPRHKITKRGQNVTFRCDPISEHNRLYWYRQTLGQGPEFLTYFQNEAQLEKSRLLSDRFSAERPKGSFSTLEIQRTEQGDSAMYLCASSPGDRGNSPLHFGNGTRLTVT.

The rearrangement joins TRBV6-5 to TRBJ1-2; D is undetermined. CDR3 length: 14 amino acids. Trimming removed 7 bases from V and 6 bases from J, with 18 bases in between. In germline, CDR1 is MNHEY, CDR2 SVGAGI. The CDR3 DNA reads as TGTGCCAGCACCGCTTCCTCCCGGGAAGATGGCTACACCTTC. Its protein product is CASTASSREDGYTF.

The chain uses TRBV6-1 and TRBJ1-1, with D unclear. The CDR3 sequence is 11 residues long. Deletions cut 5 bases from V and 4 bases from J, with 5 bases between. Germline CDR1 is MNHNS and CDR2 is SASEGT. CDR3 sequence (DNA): TGTGCCAGCAGTCCGCGCACTGAAGCTTTCTTT. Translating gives CASSPRTEAFF.

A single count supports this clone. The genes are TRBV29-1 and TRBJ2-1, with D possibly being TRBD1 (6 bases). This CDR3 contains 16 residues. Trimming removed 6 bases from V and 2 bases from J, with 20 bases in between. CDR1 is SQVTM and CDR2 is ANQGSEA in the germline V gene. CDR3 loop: CSVLDSDLSPYNEQFF. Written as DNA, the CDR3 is TGCAGCGTGCTGGACAGTGACCTCAGCCCCTACAATGAGCAGTTCTTC.

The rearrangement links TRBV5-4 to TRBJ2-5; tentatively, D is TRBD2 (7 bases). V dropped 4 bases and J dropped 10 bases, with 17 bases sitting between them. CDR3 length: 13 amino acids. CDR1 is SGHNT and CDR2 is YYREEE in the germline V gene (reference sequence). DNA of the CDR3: TGTGCCAGCAGCCCGGTGGGGGGGCGGGACCAGTACTTC. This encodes CASSPVGGRDQYF.

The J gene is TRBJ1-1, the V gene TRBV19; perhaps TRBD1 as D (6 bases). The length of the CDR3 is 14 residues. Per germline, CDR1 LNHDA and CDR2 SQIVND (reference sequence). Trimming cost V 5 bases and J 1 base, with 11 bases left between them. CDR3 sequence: CASSPGHPNTEAFF. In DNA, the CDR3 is TGTGCCAGTAGTCCGGGACACCCGAACACTGAAGCTTTCTTT.

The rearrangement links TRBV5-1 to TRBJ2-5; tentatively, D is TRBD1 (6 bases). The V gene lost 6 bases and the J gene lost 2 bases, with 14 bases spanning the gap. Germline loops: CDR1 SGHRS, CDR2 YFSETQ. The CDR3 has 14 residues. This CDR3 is CASKISGVQETQYF. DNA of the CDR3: TGCGCCAGCAAGATATCAGGGGTACAAGAGACCCAGTACTTC. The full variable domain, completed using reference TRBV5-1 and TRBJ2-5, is KAGVTQTPRYLIKTRGQQVTLSCSPISGHRSVSWYQQTPGQGLQFLFEYFSETQRNKGNFPGRFSGRQFSNSRSEMNVSTLELGDSALYLCASKISGVQETQYFGPGTRLLVL.

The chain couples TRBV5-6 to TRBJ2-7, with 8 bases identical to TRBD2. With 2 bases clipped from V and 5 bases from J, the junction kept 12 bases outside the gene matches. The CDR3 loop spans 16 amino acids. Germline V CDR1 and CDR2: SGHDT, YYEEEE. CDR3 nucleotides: TGTGCCAGCAGCTTATATGGCGGGGGGACTCCTCACGAGCAGTACTTC. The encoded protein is CASSLYGGGTPHEQYF.

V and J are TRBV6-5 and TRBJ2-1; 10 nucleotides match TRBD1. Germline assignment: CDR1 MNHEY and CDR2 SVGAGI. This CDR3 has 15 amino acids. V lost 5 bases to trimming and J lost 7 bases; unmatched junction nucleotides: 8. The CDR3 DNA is TGTGCCAGCAGTCGGACAGGGGGTGCTAGGAATGAGCAGTTCTTC. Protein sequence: CASSRTGGARNEQFF.

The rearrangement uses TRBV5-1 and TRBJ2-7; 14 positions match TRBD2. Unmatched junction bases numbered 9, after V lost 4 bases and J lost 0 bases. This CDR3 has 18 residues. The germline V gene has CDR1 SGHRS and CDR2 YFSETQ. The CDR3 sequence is CASSSGLAGGLTSYEQYF. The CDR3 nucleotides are TGCGCCAGCAGCAGTGGACTAGCGGGGGGACTGACCTCCTACGAGCAGTACTTC.

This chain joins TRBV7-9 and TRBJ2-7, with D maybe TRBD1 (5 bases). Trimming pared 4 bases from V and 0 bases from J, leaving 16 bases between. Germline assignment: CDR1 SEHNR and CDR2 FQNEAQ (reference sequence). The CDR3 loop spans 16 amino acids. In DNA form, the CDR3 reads TGTGCCAGCAGCTCCCCAGGTGTGGGGCCCTCCTACGAGCAGTACTTC. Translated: CASSSPGVGPSYEQYF.

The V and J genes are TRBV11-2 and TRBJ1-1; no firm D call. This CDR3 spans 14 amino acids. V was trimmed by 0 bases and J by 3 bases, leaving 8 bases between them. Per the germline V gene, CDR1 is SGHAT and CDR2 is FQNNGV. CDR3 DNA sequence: TGTGCCAGCAGCTTAGATACGAGCTACACTGAAGCTTTCTTT. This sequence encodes CASSLDTSYTEAFF.

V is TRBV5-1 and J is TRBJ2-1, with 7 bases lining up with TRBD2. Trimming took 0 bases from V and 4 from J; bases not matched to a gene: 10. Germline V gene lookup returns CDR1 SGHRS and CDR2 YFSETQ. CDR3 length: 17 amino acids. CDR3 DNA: TGCGCCAGCAGCTTGGTGGGGCTAGCGGAGCCTTACAATGAGCAGTTCTTC. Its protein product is CASSLVGLAEPYNEQFF. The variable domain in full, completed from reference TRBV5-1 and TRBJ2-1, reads KAGVTQTPRYLIKTRGQQVTLSCSPISGHRSVSWYQQTPGQGLQFLFEYFSETQRNKGNFPGRFSGRQFSNSRSEMNVSTLELGDSALYLCASSLVGLAEPYNEQFFGPGTRLTVL.

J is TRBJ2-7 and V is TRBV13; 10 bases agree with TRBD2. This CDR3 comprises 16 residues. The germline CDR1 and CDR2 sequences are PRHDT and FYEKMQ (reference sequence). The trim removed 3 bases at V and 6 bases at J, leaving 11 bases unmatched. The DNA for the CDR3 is TGTGCCAGCAGCTTTAGTAGTAGCGGGAGGCTGAGCGAGCAGTACTTC. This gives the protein CASSFSSSGRLSEQYF.

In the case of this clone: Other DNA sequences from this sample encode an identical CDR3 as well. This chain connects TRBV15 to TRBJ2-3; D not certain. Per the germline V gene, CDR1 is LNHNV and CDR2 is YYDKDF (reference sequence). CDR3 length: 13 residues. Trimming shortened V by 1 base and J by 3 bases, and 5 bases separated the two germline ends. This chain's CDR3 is CATSRVSTDTQYF. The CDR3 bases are TGTGCCACCAGCAGAGTGTCGACAGATACGCAGTATTTT.

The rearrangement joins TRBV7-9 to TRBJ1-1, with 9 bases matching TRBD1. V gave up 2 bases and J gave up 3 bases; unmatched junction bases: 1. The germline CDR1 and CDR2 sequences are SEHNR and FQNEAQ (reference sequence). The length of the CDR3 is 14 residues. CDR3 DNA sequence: TGTGCCAGCAGCTTAAGGGACAGGGACACTGAAGCTTTCTTT. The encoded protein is CASSLRDRDTEAFF. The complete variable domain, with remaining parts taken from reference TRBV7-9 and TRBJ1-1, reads DTGVSQNPRHKITKRGQNVTFRCDPISEHNRLYWYRQTLGQGPEFLTYFQNEAQLEKSRLLSDRFSAERPKGSFSTLEIQRTEQGDSAMYLCASSLRDRDTEAFFGQGTRLTVV.

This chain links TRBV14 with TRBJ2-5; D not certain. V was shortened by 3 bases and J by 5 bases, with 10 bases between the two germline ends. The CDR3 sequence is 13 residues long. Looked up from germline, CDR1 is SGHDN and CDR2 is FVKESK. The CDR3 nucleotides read TGTGCCAGCAGCCAGGCTAGGCGGGAGACCCAGTACTTC. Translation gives CASSQARRETQYF.

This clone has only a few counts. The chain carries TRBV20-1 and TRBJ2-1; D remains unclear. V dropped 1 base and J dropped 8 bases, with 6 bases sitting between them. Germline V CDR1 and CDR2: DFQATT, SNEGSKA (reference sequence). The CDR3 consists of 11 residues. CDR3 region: CSARVIDEQFF. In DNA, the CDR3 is TGCAGTGCTAGAGTTATTGATGAGCAGTTCTTC.

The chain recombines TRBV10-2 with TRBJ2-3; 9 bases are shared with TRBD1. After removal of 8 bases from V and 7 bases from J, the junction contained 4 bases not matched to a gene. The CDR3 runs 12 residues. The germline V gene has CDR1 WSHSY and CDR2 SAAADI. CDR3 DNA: TGCGCCAGCGGGACAGGGCCTTATACGCAGTATTTT. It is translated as CASGTGPYTQYF.

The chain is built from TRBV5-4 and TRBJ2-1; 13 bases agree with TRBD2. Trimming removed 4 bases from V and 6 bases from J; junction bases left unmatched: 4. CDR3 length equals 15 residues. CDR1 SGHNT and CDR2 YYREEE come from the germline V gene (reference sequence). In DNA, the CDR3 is TGTGCCAGCAGCCCCGGGACTAGCGGGATCAATGAGCAGTTCTTC. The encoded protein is CASSPGTSGINEQFF.

CDR3 amino acids: CASSLGSGRASNGEQFF. DNA of the CDR3: TGTGCCAGCAGCTTAGGGAGCGGGAGGGCCTCAAACGGTGAGCAGTTCTTC. The chain is built from TRBV7-3 and TRBJ2-1; the match to TRBD2 covers 10 bases. The trim removed 2 bases at V and 9 bases at J, leaving 13 bases unmatched. The CDR3 has 17 amino acids. Looked up from germline, CDR1 is SGHTA and CDR2 is FQGTGA.